The 25 T cell receptor beta chains listed next were all sequenced from one sample in a study of shared clonotypes between healthy human individuals. Repertoires were generated with immunoSEQ multiplex PCR, while TCRdb's copy carries only in-frame clones and drops some. This table has roughly 720,000 clones, about 90% appearing once. Sequencing was performed on memory CD8+ T cells from PBMCs. Subset of the sample: CD45RO+ cells pooled with CCR7-negative TemRA cells. These receptors all come from a man younger than 30 in good health. Some clones in this sample may be carry-over from other donors' samples.

The chain has TRBV7-9 and TRBJ2-7; 9 nucleotides match TRBD1. The ends lost 5 bases at V and 2 bases at J; junction bases unmatched: 7. The CDR3 covers 15 residues. Germline-derived CDR1 and CDR2 are SEHNR and FQNEAQ (reference sequence). In DNA form, the CDR3 reads TGTGCCAGCAGCCGGGACAGGGAGAGCCCCTACGAGCAGTACTTC. Its protein is CASSRDRESPYEQYF. The full variable domain, with the rest looked up from reference TRBV7-9 and TRBJ2-7, is DTGVSQNPRHKITKRGQNVTFRCDPISEHNRLYWYRQTLGQGPEFLTYFQNEAQLEKSRLLSDRFSAERPKGSFSTLEIQRTEQGDSAMYLCASSRDRESPYEQYFGPGTRLTVT.

The J gene is TRBJ2-7, the V gene TRBV27; D may be TRBD2 (5 bases). V was trimmed by 0 bases and J by 7 bases, leaving 16 bases between them. The CDR3 has 15 amino acids. Germline assignment: CDR1 MNHEY and CDR2 SMNVEV (reference sequence). The CDR3 protein is CASSLSNTARGEQYF. The DNA of the CDR3 is TGTGCCAGCAGTTTATCGAACACAGCCCGAGGGGAGCAGTACTTC.

The chain is built from TRBV7-9 and TRBJ1-1; TRBD1 is a possible D gene (6 bases). The ends were cut back, 1 base at V and 3 bases at J, with 9 bases in the middle. CDR1 is SEHNR, CDR2 FQNEAQ, per germline (reference sequence). There are 14 residues in the CDR3. Here the CDR3 reads CASSLVAGDTEAFF. In DNA form, the CDR3 reads TGTGCCAGCAGCTTAGTGGCAGGGGACACTGAAGCTTTCTTT.

The chain couples TRBV4-2 to TRBJ1-2; tentative D call: TRBD1 (6 bases). The CDR3 covers 15 residues. Germline CDR1 and CDR2: LGHNA and YNFKEQ. V was pared by 0 bases and J by 5 bases, with 13 bases between. The CDR3 loop reads CASSQDPETGYGYTF. Written as DNA, the CDR3 is TGTGCCAGCAGCCAAGACCCCGAGACAGGATATGGCTACACCTTC.

This chain joins TRBV7-3 and TRBJ2-2; D is uncertain. The CDR3 covers 14 residues. The V end lost 7 bases, the J end lost 1 base, and 10 bases lay between the germline ends. Germline values: CDR1 SGHTA, CDR2 FQGTGA. The CDR3 sequence: CASTNDQNTGELFF. The CDR3, as DNA: TGTGCCAGCACCAATGACCAGAACACCGGGGAGCTGTTTTTT.

This chain joins TRBV7-3 and TRBJ2-7; the D is unclear. Germline V gives CDR1 SGHTA, CDR2 FQGTGA. The CDR3 contains 12 residues. Deletions cut 3 bases from V and 7 bases from J, with 10 bases between. In nucleotides, the CDR3 is TGTGCCAGCAGCTTCCGTGTAAAAGAGCAGTACTTC. This encodes CASSFRVKEQYF. Filled out from reference TRBV7-3 and TRBJ2-7, the complete variable domain reads GAGVSQTPSNKVTEKGKYVELRCDPISGHTALYWYRQSLGQGPEFLIYFQGTGAADDSGLPNDRFFAVRPEGSVSTLKIQRTERGDSAVYLCASSFRVKEQYFGPGTRLTVT.

This chain joins TRBV5-4 and TRBJ1-2; 7 bases fit TRBD1. V shed 4 bases and J 8 bases; nucleotides not matched to a gene: 11. The germline gives CDR1 SGHNT, CDR2 YYREEE (reference sequence). The CDR3 consists of 14 residues. For the CDR3, the DNA is TGTGCCAGCAGCCCCCTACGGGACAGCCGCGGCTACACCTTC. As protein: CASSPLRDSRGYTF.

Of note for this clone: The sample has other DNA sequences that encode this CDR3 too. V and J are TRBV6-5 and TRBJ2-1; D not resolved. The germline V gene has CDR1 MNHEY and CDR2 SVGAGI. V was shortened by 0 bases and J by 0 bases, with 6 bases between the two germline ends. This CDR3 comprises 15 residues. The CDR3 is CASSYSTGSYNEQFF. The DNA for the CDR3 is TGTGCCAGCAGTTACTCCACGGGCTCCTACAATGAGCAGTTCTTC.

This chain connects TRBV7-3 to TRBJ2-3; tentatively, D is TRBD2 (8 bases). This CDR3 comprises 16 residues. The germline V gene encodes CDR1 SGHTA and CDR2 FQGTGA. The V gene lost 1 base and the J gene lost 5 bases, with 16 bases spanning the gap. This CDR3 is CASSLKRGLAGDTQYF. CDR3 coding DNA: TGTGCCAGCAGCTTAAAGAGGGGGCTAGCGGGAGATACGCAGTATTTT.

The sample holds one count of this clone. V gene TRBV9 combines with J gene TRBJ1-5, with TRBD1 matching 7 bases. The germline V gene encodes CDR1 SGDLS and CDR2 YYNGEE. After removal of 0 bases from V and 3 bases from J, the junction contained 3 bases not matched to a gene. The CDR3 sequence is 15 residues long. The CDR3 is CASSVGGTDNQPQHF. As DNA, the CDR3 is TGTGCCAGCAGCGTAGGAGGGACAGACAATCAGCCCCAGCATTTT.

The chain is built from TRBV27 and TRBJ2-7; the match to TRBD2 covers 9 bases. From germline, CDR1 is MNHEY and CDR2 SMNVEV (reference sequence). The CDR3 consists of 16 residues. The V and J ends lost 5 bases and 4 bases, in that order; junction bases with no gene match: 12. The CDR3 loop reads CASSPSLAGVSYEQYF. CDR3 DNA: TGTGCCAGCAGTCCGAGCTTAGCGGGAGTTTCGTACGAGCAGTACTTC.

The rearrangement joins TRBV27 to TRBJ2-7; 9 bases line up with TRBD2. Trimming took 8 bases from V and 6 from J; bases not matched to a gene: 11. The CDR3 loop spans 14 amino acids. Germline CDR1 is MNHEY and CDR2 is SMNVEV (reference sequence). The CDR3 spells CASSVVAGAPEQYF. CDR3 DNA sequence: TGTGCCAGCTCGGTGGTAGCGGGAGCTCCCGAGCAGTACTTC.

The rearrangement joins TRBV7-9 to TRBJ2-7; D is perhaps TRBD2 (5 bases). V was cut by 0 bases and J by 3 bases, with 9 bases left in between. CDR1 is SEHNR and CDR2 is FQNEAQ in the germline V gene (reference sequence). This CDR3 has 14 residues. The CDR3 protein is CASSLARVHYEQYF. For the CDR3, the DNA is TGTGCCAGCAGCTTAGCGAGGGTGCACTACGAGCAGTACTTC.

V gene TRBV5-4 combines with J gene TRBJ2-1; D is perhaps TRBD2 (6 bases). V was pared by 4 bases and J by 6 bases, with 17 bases between. The CDR3 totals 15 residues. Germline assignment: CDR1 SGHNT and CDR2 YYREEE (reference sequence). For the CDR3, the DNA is TGTGCCAGCAGCGATGGGACTTTCGCAGTCAATGAGCAGTTCTTC. Translation: CASSDGTFAVNEQFF.

The CDR3 reads CASSSRLAGGPGTGELFF. CDR3 bases: TGTGCCAGCAGCTCGAGACTAGCGGGAGGGCCAGGCACCGGGGAGCTGTTTTTT. This chain joins TRBV11-2 and TRBJ2-2, with 14 bases that match TRBD2. Germline V CDR1 and CDR2: SGHAT, FQNNGV. Germline trimming cut 4 bases from V and 4 bases from J; bases unmatched to any gene: 8. The CDR3 length is 18 residues.

The chain combines TRBV27 with TRBJ2-7; possible D gene TRBD1, 6 bases. Germline V lookup: CDR1 MNHEY, CDR2 SMNVEV (reference sequence). The CDR3 contains 11 residues. V was trimmed by 7 bases and J by 9 bases, leaving 13 bases between them. CDR3 sequence: CASILRGRQYF. In DNA form, the CDR3 reads TGTGCCAGCATTCTCAGGGGAAGGCAGTACTTC.

The chain is built from TRBV13 and TRBJ2-2, with TRBD2 matching 9 bases. The CDR3 has 16 residues. V trimming: 2 bases; J trimming: 1 base; junction bases outside the gene matches: 2. The V gene's germline CDR1 is PRHDT and CDR2 FYEKMQ (reference sequence). The CDR3 region has the DNA TGTGCCAGCAGCTTACGACTAGCGGAGAACACCGGGGAGCTGTTTTTT. Protein: CASSLRLAENTGELFF.

This clone has only one observation. V gene TRBV5-1 combines with J gene TRBJ1-5, with D perhaps TRBD1 (6 bases). V was clipped by 0 bases and J by 3 bases, with 10 bases between them. The CDR3 spans 15 residues. Germline lookup yields CDR1 SGHRS and CDR2 YFSETQ. CDR3 nucleotide sequence: TGCGCCAGCAGCTTGGTGGGGGCCTACAATCAGCCCCAGCATTTT. Amino acid sequence: CASSLVGAYNQPQHF. Drawing the rest from reference TRBV5-1 and TRBJ1-5, the complete variable domain is KAGVTQTPRYLIKTRGQQVTLSCSPISGHRSVSWYQQTPGQGLQFLFEYFSETQRNKGNFPGRFSGRQFSNSRSEMNVSTLELGDSALYLCASSLVGAYNQPQHFGDGTRLSIL.

The V and J genes are TRBV13 and TRBJ1-1; D is undetermined. V shed 3 bases and J shed 4 bases, with 9 bases lying between them. The CDR3 is made up of 13 amino acids. CDR1 and CDR2 from the germline V gene are PRHDT and FYEKMQ (reference sequence). Here the CDR3 DNA reads TGTGCCAGCAGCTTGGGGAGTTCCACTGAAGCTTTCTTT. Encoded protein: CASSLGSSTEAFF.

The chain employs TRBV6-5 and TRBJ2-7, with unresolved D. Germline assignment: CDR1 MNHEY and CDR2 SVGAGI. The CDR3 has 14 residues. The V and J ends lost 2 bases and 8 bases respectively, with 16 bases between them. CDR3 DNA: TGTGCCAGCAGTTACGGTCGTGTTGGCACCCAGCAGTACTTC. Its protein is CASSYGRVGTQQYF.

The chain combines TRBV6-1 with TRBJ2-1, with TRBD2 matching 8 bases. The CDR3 has 17 residues. CDR1 and CDR2 from the germline V gene are MNHNS and SASEGT. The V segment lost 3 bases and the J segment 10 bases; nucleotides outside the gene matches: 17. Here the CDR3 reads CASSDPFTSGLADEQFF. The CDR3 DNA is TGTGCCAGCAGTGATCCCTTTACTAGCGGCCTAGCAGACGAGCAGTTCTTC.

The chain carries TRBV5-4 and TRBJ2-1, with TRBD2 identical over 7 bases. Trimming removed 3 bases from V and 4 bases from J; junction bases left unmatched: 7. Germline assignment: CDR1 SGHNT and CDR2 YYREEE (reference sequence). The CDR3 covers 15 residues. CDR3 sequence (DNA): TGTGCCAGCAGCTCCGGGACTACTACTTACAATGAGCAGTTCTTC. Its translation: CASSSGTTTYNEQFF.

V usage is TRBV4-2 and J usage is TRBJ2-1; possibly TRBD1 or TRBD2 for D (5 bases each). V was trimmed by 3 bases and J by 0 bases, leaving 15 bases between them. Germline V lookup: CDR1 LGHNA, CDR2 YNFKEQ. The CDR3 covers 17 residues. CDR3 amino acids: CASSHGGRWSSYNEQFF. The DNA for the CDR3 is TGTGCCAGCAGCCATGGGGGACGCTGGAGCTCCTACAATGAGCAGTTCTTC.

The V gene is TRBV27, the J gene TRBJ2-1; TRBD2 aligns across 7 bases. Germline V gives CDR1 MNHEY, CDR2 SMNVEV (reference sequence). The CDR3 is made up of 15 amino acids. After removal of 3 bases from V and 4 bases from J, the junction contained 6 bases not matched to a gene. The CDR3 DNA follows: TGTGCCAGCAGTTTGGCGCTAGCGGCGTACAATGAGCAGTTCTTC. Translation gives CASSLALAAYNEQFF.

This chain connects TRBV12-2 to TRBJ2-1; the D call of TRBD1 is as the table states it, not checked on the DNA. TRBV12-2 is classified as a pseudogene. CDR3 length: 14 residues. This chain's CDR3 is CAPQTGRGTEEQFF. The CDR3 nucleotides read TGTGCACCCCAGACGGGCAGGGGGACGGAAGAGCAGTTCTTC.